Sequencing of this T cell receptor (beta chain) was carried out in a study of cytomegalovirus exposure and HLA in healthy donors. V lost 3 bases to trimming and J lost 3 bases; unmatched junction nucleotides: 2. This CDR3 is built from 15 residues. Per the germline V gene, CDR1 is SGHRS and CDR2 is YFSETQ. Study results and caveats: Data from an earlier analysis indicated that most TCR beta V segments were productive either about 90% or about 30% of the time. Researchers catalogued 164 TCR beta chains as cytomegalovirus-associated.

Primers included in the PCR were 60 Vbeta and 13 Jbeta primers. Profiled with immunoSEQ multiplex PCR; TCRdb holds only in-frame clones, not every one. The sample yields about 160,000 clones, over 70% seen once. With respect to this clone: Antigen specificity is unknown.

The material sequenced was PBMCs. The chain recombines TRBV5-1 with TRBJ2-7, with TRBD2 identical over 14 bases. The source is a boy younger than 10 in good health and CMV-seronegative. The CDR3 protein is CASSSGTSGSYEQYF. The CDR3 region has the DNA TGCGCCAGCAGCTCAGGGACTAGCGGGAGCTACGAGCAGTACTTC.